This note documents a single T cell receptor (beta chain) sequence. This sample was taken from a study of blood T cell repertoires in COVID-19. In the source study's methods: How many nucleated cells were present was estimated from reference gene primer amplification. The repertoire was sequenced with immunoSEQ multiplex PCR; TCRdb's copy has only in-frame clones and lacks some. The V and J calls and clone size are taken from that table; D and trimming were inferred from the DNA. The sample lists some 300,000 clones; 85% to 90% were seen once. This CDR3 contains 18 residues. V shed 0 bases, J shed 5 bases, and the junction held 12 bases outside the gene matches. Germline CDR1 SGDLS, CDR2 YYNGEE. The Seattle site enrolled patients during active infection and followed them longitudinally.

V and J are TRBV9 and TRBJ2-1; TRBD2 matches 9 bases. This TCR derives from a woman aged 35 to 49 with COVID-19, enrolled during active disease. What was sequenced was peripheral blood. The CDR3 DNA is TGTGCCAGCAGCGTAGCTACGAGGCTAGCGGGGAATCACAATGAGCAGTTCTTC. Translation: CASSVATRLAGNHNEQFF.